The 20 T cell receptor beta chains below all came from one sample that was sequenced in a study of CD8 T cells in ankylosing spondylitis. Notes on the study in general: A TCR beta motif of eight highly homologous variants appeared characteristic of ankylosing spondylitis blood.

No antigens are known for them. TCRdb passed the 5' RACE reads through MiXCR, listing each CDR3 protein once. The table has approximately 540,000 distinct CDR3 sequences, roughly 13% seen once. Sequencing used blood, either unsorted or a sorted T cell fraction (not recorded which). These receptor sequences come from a male donor with ankylosing spondylitis.

This clonotype has a count of ten or more. This chain uses TRBV5-1 with TRBJ2-7; 12 positions agree with TRBD2. Germline V CDR1 and CDR2: SGHRS, YFSETQ. This CDR3 has 16 residues. The V and J ends lost 4 bases and 7 bases, in that order; junction bases with no gene match: 12. The CDR3 nucleotides read TGCGCCAGCAGCCAAAGGGAGACTAGCGGGAGTACTGAGCAGTACTTC. Its translation: CASSQRETSGSTEQYF. The full variable domain, its missing parts supplied by reference TRBV5-1 and TRBJ2-7, is KAGVTQTPRYLIKTRGQQVTLSCSPISGHRSVSWYQQTPGQGLQFLFEYFSETQRNKGNFPGRFSGRQFSNSRSEMNVSTLELGDSALYLCASSQRETSGSTEQYFGPGTRLTVT.

This clonotype has just a few counts. The V and J genes are TRBV7-2 and TRBJ2-7, with TRBD2 matching 12 bases. Germline V gene sequence: CDR1 SGHTA, CDR2 FQGNSA. This CDR3 spans 15 amino acids. The V segment lost 5 bases and the J segment 4 bases; nucleotides outside the gene matches: 6. In nucleotides, the CDR3 is TGTGCCAGCAGCCAGACTAGCGGGAGTCAATACGAGCAGTACGTC. It yields the protein CASSQTSGSQYEQYV.

The J gene is TRBJ2-1, the V gene TRBV5-1; D uncertain. Trimming removed 0 bases at V and 4 bases at J, with 11 bases between. The CDR3 consists of 15 residues. Germline V gene sequence: CDR1 SGHRS, CDR2 YFSETQ. The CDR3 DNA sequence: TGCGCCAGCAGCTTGGCGACTCGTCAATACAATGAGCAGTTCTTC. Residues: CASSLATRQYNEQFF.

This clonotype was seen many times. This chain uses TRBV5-1 with TRBJ1-2; D is uncertain. V lost 0 bases and J 4 bases, leaving 10 bases between the germline ends. This CDR3 has 14 amino acids. Germline V CDR1 and CDR2: SGHRS, YFSETQ. CDR3 residues: CASSLDTATYGYTF. The CDR3 DNA follows: TGCGCCAGCAGCTTGGACACGGCGACCTATGGCTACACCTTC.

About this clonotype: This may stem from a read error, because a much larger clone lies one nucleotide away. The chain employs TRBV12-3 or TRBV12-4 and TRBJ1-5; no clear D. Trimming removed 6 bases at V and 4 bases at J, with 16 bases between. This CDR3 has 15 amino acids. CDR3 nucleotide sequence: TGTGCCAGCAGCTCGAGCTTTGGGTGTAATCAGCCCCAGCATTTT. Protein sequence: CASSSSFGCNQPQHF.

At least ten counts were recorded for this clonotype. The V gene is TRBV9, the J gene TRBJ1-5; perhaps TRBD1 as D (6 bases). This CDR3 has 15 residues. Germline lookup yields CDR1 SGDLS and CDR2 YYNGEE. The germline V and J ends were trimmed by 3 bases and 9 bases, with 19 bases remaining between them. CDR3 DNA sequence: TGTGCCAGCAGCGCAACGGACAGCCTGACGGGGCCCCAGCATTTT. The encoded protein is CASSATDSLTGPQHF.

This clonotype appeared a few times. V and J are TRBV20-1 and TRBJ2-3; D uncertain. Germline V gives CDR1 DFQATT, CDR2 SNEGSKA (reference sequence). This CDR3 spans 13 amino acids. V was pared by 3 bases and J by 5 bases, with 12 bases between. Written as DNA, the CDR3 is TGCAGTGCTAGCCAGGAGCCGGGAGATACGCAGTATTTT. Protein product: CSASQEPGDTQYF.

The sample holds many counts of this clonotype. This chain uses TRBV20-1 with TRBJ1-5, with no clear D. This CDR3 region has 16 residues. Germline V gene data show CDR1 as DFQATT and CDR2 as SNEGSKA (reference sequence). V dropped 4 bases and J dropped 2 bases, with 18 bases sitting between them. The CDR3 sequence: CSAIWTSPSGNQPQHF. The CDR3 DNA follows: TGCAGTGCTATCTGGACCTCCCCCTCGGGCAATCAGCCCCAGCATTTT.

The table lists this clonotype with many counts. The CDR3 here is CASSSLQGASPLHF. In DNA, the CDR3 is TGTGCCAGCAGTTCTTTACAGGGGGCATCACCCCTCCACTTT. The chain combines TRBV12-3 or TRBV12-4 with TRBJ1-6; the match to TRBD1 covers 9 bases. V trimming: 4 bases; J trimming: 10 bases; junction bases outside the gene matches: 5. The CDR3 length is 14 residues.

In this sample, this clonotype turned up many times. The CDR3 sequence is CASSFGGMKETQYF. CDR3 DNA: TGTGCCAGCAGTTTCGGCGGAATGAAAGAGACCCAGTACTTC. This chain links TRBV28 with TRBJ2-5; D gene unclear. The CDR3 is 14 amino acids. V lost 3 bases and J 3 bases, leaving 11 bases between the germline ends. Germline CDR1 MDHEN, CDR2 SYDVKM.

The rearrangement uses TRBV24-1 and TRBJ1-1; possibly TRBD1 for D (6 bases). The germline gives CDR1 KGHDR, CDR2 SFDVKD. The CDR3 consists of 13 residues. The V end lost 9 bases, the J end lost 0 bases, and 10 bases lay between the germline ends. This chain's CDR3 is CATRDMVNTEAFF. As DNA, the CDR3 is TGTGCCACCCGGGACATGGTGAACACTGAAGCTTTCTTT.

This clonotype was seen just once. The chain couples TRBV4-2 to TRBJ2-6; 8 nucleotides align to TRBD1. The CDR3 runs to 18 residues. V lost 4 bases, J lost 3 bases, and 11 bases stayed unmatched. The V gene's germline CDR1 is LGHNA and CDR2 YNFKEQ. CDR3 coding DNA: TGTGCCAGCAGCCCTCCGGCAGGGGGCGCGAATGGGGCCAACGTCCTGACTTTC. Protein: CASSPPAGGANGANVLTF.

The genes are TRBV7-2 and TRBJ2-1, with 7 bases aligning to TRBD1. The germline CDR1 and CDR2 sequences are SGHTA and FQGNSA. V was clipped by 4 bases and J by 3 bases; unmatched bases: 3. The CDR3 has 14 amino acids. This chain's CDR3 is CASSSGQVYNEQFF. CDR3 coding DNA: TGTGCCAGCAGCTCCGGACAGGTCTACAATGAGCAGTTCTTC.

The V call is TRBV7-2, the J call TRBJ2-7; 14 bases agree with TRBD2. The CDR3 extends over 15 amino acids. The germline CDR1 and CDR2 sequences are SGHTA and FQGNSA. The V segment lost 5 bases and the J segment 2 bases; nucleotides outside the gene matches: 2. The CDR3 coding sequence is TGTGCCAGCAGCCCGACTAGCGGGAGGGCCTACGAGCAGTACGTC. Translation: CASSPTSGRAYEQYV.

This clonotype has a handful of counts. CDR3 nucleotide sequence: TGCAGTGCTAGAGACAAGAAAACAGGGAATAATTCACCCCTCCACTTT. It codes for CSARDKKTGNNSPLHF. The gene calls are TRBV20-1 and TRBJ1-6, with D possibly TRBD1 on 6 matching bases. Germline loops: CDR1 DFQATT, CDR2 SNEGSKA (reference sequence). The CDR3 has 16 amino acids. Trimming pared 0 bases from V and 5 bases from J, leaving 14 bases between.

This clonotype was seen ten or more times. The CDR3 reads CASSPGLATYNEQFF. The DNA for the CDR3 is TGCGCCAGCAGCCCGGGACTAGCGACCTACAATGAGCAGTTCTTC. The chain links TRBV5-1 to TRBJ2-1; 10 bases fit TRBD2. V lost 4 bases to trimming and J lost 2 bases; unmatched junction nucleotides: 3. Germline loops: CDR1 SGHRS, CDR2 YFSETQ. CDR3 length equals 15 residues.

This clonotype has at least ten counts. The chain recombines TRBV14 with TRBJ2-2; unclear D gene. In germline, CDR1 is SGHDN, CDR2 FVKESK. The CDR3 covers 14 residues. Trimming shortened V by 0 bases and J by 3 bases, and 5 bases separated the two germline ends. For the CDR3, the DNA is TGTGCCAGCAGCCAAGATTTTTACACCGGGGAGCTGTTTTTT. Translation: CASSQDFYTGELFF.

The chain carries TRBV2 and TRBJ2-3; D unclear. CDR1 and CDR2 from the germline V gene are SNHLY and FYNNEI. The germline V and J ends were trimmed by 7 bases and 6 bases, with 17 bases remaining between them. The length of the CDR3 is 14 residues. As DNA, the CDR3 is TGTGCCAGCACAAGGAGCTCCAGGTGGGATACGCAGTATTTT. It specifies CASTRSSRWDTQYF. Drawing the rest from reference TRBV2 and TRBJ2-3, the complete variable domain is EPEVTQTPSHQVTQMGQEVILRCVPISNHLYFYWYRQILGQKVEFLVSFYNNEISEKSEIFDDQFSVERPDGSNFTLKIRSTKLEDSAMYFCASTRSSRWDTQYFGPGTRLTVL.

The J gene is TRBJ2-3, the V gene TRBV12-3 or TRBV12-4; D is undetermined. The CDR3 is 14 residues long. Trimming pared 3 bases from V and 2 bases from J, leaving 9 bases between. Here the CDR3 DNA reads TGTGCCAGCAGTTTGAATGGGCTCACAGATACGCAGTATTTT. Amino acid sequence: CASSLNGLTDTQYF.

This chain uses TRBV5-1 with TRBJ2-7, with 12 positions matching TRBD2. There are 16 residues in the CDR3. Germline CDR1 is SGHRS and CDR2 is YFSETQ. V dropped 2 bases and J dropped 1; count of bases not matched to a gene: 4. The CDR3 region is CASSFGTSGFSYEQYF. The CDR3 DNA follows: TGCGCCAGCAGCTTCGGGACTAGCGGGTTTTCCTACGAGCAGTACTTC.